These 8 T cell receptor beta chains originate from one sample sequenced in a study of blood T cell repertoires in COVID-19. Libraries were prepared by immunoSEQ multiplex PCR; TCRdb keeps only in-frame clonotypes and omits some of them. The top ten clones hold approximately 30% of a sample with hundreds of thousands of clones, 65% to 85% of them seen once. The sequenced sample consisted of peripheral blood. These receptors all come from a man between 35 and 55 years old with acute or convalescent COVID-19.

CDR3 sequence: CASSRDLGSYEQYF. As DNA, the CDR3 is TGCGCCAGCAGCCGGGACTTAGGCTCCTACGAGCAGTACTTC. V gene TRBV5-1 combines with J gene TRBJ2-7; D perhaps matches TRBD2 (6 bases). CDR1 and CDR2 from the germline V gene are SGHRS and YFSETQ. The CDR3 length is 14 residues. Trimming cost V 4 bases and J 0 bases, with 11 bases left between them.

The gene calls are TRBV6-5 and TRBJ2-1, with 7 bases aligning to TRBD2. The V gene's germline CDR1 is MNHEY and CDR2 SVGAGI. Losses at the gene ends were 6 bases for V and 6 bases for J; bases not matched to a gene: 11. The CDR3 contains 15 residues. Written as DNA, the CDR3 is TGTGCCAGCAGAGCGGGGACTTCAGTATTCAATGAGCAGTTCTTC. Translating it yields CASRAGTSVFNEQFF.

The CDR3, as DNA: TGCGCCAGCAGCTTGGGCCTCAGGGGGGCCCGCGCTAACTATGGCTACACCTTC. The encoded protein is CASSLGLRGARANYGYTF. V gene TRBV5-1 combines with J gene TRBJ1-2; 7 positions agree with TRBD1. The CDR3 is made up of 18 amino acids. J gave up 0 bases and V 0 bases, and 11 bases lay outside the gene matches. The germline gives CDR1 SGHRS, CDR2 YFSETQ.

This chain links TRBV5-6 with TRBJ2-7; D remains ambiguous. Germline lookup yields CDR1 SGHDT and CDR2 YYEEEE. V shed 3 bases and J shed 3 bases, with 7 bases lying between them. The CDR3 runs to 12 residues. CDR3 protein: CASSSRFYEQYF. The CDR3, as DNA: TGTGCCAGCAGCTCCAGATTCTACGAGCAGTACTTC. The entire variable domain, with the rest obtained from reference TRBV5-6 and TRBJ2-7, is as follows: DAGVTQSPTHLIKTRGQQVTLRCSPKSGHDTVSWYQQALGQGPQFIFQYYEEEERQRGNFPDRFSGHQFPNYSSELNVNALLLGDSALYLCASSSRFYEQYFGPGTRLTVT.

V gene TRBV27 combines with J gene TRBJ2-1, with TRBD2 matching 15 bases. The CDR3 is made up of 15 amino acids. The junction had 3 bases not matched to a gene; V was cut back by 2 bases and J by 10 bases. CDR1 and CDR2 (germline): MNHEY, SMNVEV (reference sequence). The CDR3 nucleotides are TGTGCCAGCAGTTTAAAAGGGACTAGCGGGAGGGAGCAGTTCTTC. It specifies CASSLKGTSGREQFF.

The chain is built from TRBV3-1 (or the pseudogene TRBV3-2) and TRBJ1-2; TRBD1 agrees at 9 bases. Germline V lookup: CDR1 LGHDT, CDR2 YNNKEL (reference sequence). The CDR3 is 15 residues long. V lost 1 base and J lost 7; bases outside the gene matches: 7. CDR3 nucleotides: TGTGCCAGCAGCCAAGGGCAACAGGGGGCGGCTGGCTACACCTTC. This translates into CASSQGQQGAAGYTF.

The DNA for the CDR3 is TGTGCCAGCAGCCGTGGGACAGAAGGTTATCAGCCCCAGCATTTT. This sequence encodes CASSRGTEGYQPQHF. The chain combines TRBV7-2 with TRBJ1-5; 7 bases align to TRBD1. The CDR3 runs to 15 residues. Trimming removed 5 bases from V and 5 bases from J; junction bases left unmatched: 9. Per the germline V gene, CDR1 is SGHTA and CDR2 is FQGNSA.

The CDR3: CASSQQETPASGGSYEQYF. The CDR3 DNA sequence: TGTGCCAGCAGCCAACAAGAAACCCCGGCTAGCGGGGGATCCTACGAGCAGTACTTC. The chain is built from TRBV4-2 and TRBJ2-7, with 10 bases fitting TRBD2. There are 19 residues in the CDR3. V dropped 2 bases and J dropped 1; count of bases not matched to a gene: 14. Per germline, CDR1 LGHNA and CDR2 YNFKEQ.